This TCR beta chain was recovered during a study of T cell responses to AZD1222 COVID-19 vaccine. Findings and caveats of the study: Vaccine-associated CD4 TCRs spanned spike, dominant at 160-218 and 743-854.

Some clones are missing from TCRdb's copy, which holds only in-frame ones; the method was immunoSEQ multiplex PCR. Altogether tens of thousands of clones are present, around four fifths being singletons, with the ten largest covering 5.8%. J gave up 1 base and V 4 bases, and 7 bases lay outside the gene matches. Germline CDR1 reads SGHDT; CDR2 reads YYEEEE. The CDR3 sequence is 15 residues long. Points on this clone: The antigen remains unidentified.

This sequence was found in an adult in good health. This specimen was peripheral blood, taken on day 0 of AZD1222 vaccination. This sequence joins TRBV5-6 and TRBJ1-2, with 7 positions matching TRBD1. The CDR3 sequence is CASSRRGQLNYGYTF. CDR3 DNA: TGTGCCAGCAGCCGCCGGGGACAGCTTAACTATGGCTACACCTTC.